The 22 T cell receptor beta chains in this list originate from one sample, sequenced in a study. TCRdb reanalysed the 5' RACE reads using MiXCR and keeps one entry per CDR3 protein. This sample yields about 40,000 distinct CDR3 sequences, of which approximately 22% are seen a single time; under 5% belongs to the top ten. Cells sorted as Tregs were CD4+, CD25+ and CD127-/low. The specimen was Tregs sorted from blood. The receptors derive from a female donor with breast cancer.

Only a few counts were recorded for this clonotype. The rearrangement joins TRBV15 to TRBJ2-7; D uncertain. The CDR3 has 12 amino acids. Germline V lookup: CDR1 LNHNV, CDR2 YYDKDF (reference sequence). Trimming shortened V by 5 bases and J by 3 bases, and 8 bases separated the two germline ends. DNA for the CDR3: TGTGCCACCAGCGTAGTCTTCTACGAGCAGTACTTC. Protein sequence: CATSVVFYEQYF.

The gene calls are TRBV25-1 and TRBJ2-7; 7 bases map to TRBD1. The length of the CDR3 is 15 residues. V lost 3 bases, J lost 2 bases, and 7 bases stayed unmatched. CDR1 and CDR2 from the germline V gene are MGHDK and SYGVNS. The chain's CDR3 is CASSDLAGGAYEQYF. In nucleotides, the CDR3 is TGTGCCAGCAGTGATCTGGCAGGGGGTGCCTACGAGCAGTACTTC.

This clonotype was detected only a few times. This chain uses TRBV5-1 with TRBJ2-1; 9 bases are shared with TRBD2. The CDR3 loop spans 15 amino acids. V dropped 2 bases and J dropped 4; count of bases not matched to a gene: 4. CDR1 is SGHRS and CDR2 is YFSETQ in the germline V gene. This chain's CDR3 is CASSLGGREYNEQFF. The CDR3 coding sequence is TGCGCCAGCAGCTTAGGCGGGAGGGAATACAATGAGCAGTTCTTC.

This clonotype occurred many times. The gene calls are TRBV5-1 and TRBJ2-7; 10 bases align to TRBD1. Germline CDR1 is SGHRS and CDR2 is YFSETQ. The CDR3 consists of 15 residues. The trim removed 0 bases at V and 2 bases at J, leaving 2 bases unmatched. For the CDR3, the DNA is TGCGCCAGCAGCTTGGCCGGGACAGGGGCCTACGAGCAGTACTTC. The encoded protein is CASSLAGTGAYEQYF.

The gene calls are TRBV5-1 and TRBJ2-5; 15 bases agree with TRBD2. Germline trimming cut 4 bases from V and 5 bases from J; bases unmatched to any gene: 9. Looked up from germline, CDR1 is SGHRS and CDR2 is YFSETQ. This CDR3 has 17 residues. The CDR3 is CASSPGLAGGPVETQYF. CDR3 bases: TGCGCCAGCAGCCCCGGACTAGCGGGAGGGCCCGTCGAGACCCAGTACTTC. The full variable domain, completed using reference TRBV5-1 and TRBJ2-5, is KAGVTQTPRYLIKTRGQQVTLSCSPISGHRSVSWYQQTPGQGLQFLFEYFSETQRNKGNFPGRFSGRQFSNSRSEMNVSTLELGDSALYLCASSPGLAGGPVETQYFGPGTRLLVL.

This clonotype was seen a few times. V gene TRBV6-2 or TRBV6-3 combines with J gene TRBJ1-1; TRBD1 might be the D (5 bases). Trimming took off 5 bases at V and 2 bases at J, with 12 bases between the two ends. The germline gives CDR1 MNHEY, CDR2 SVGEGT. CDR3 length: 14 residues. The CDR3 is CASSGGTANTEAFF. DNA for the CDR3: TGTGCCAGCAGTGGGGGAACAGCCAACACTGAAGCTTTCTTT.

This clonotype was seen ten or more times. DNA of the CDR3: TGTGCCAGCAGCTTATGGACAGGGAAGATTACTGAAGCTTTCTTT. This codes for CASSLWTGKITEAFF. This sequence joins TRBV7-9 and TRBJ1-1; TRBD1 aligns across 8 bases. The CDR3 totals 15 residues. Germline CDR1 and CDR2: SEHNR and FQNEAQ (reference sequence). V dropped 2 bases and J dropped 5; count of bases not matched to a gene: 7.

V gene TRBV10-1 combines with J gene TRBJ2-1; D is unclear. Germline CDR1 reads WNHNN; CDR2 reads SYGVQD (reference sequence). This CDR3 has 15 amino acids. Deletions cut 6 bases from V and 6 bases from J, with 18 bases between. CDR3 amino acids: CASSPSGSRGNEQFF. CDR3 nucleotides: TGCGCCAGCAGCCCCTCTGGGTCAAGAGGCAATGAGCAGTTCTTC.

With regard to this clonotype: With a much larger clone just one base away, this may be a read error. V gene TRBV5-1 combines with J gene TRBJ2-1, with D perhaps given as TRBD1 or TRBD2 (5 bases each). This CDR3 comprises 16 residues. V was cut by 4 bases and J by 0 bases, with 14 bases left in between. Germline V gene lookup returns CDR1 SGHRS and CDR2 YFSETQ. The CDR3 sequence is CASSRGPRSSYNEQFF. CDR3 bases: TGCGCCAGCAGCCGGGGCCCCCGCAGCTCCTACAATGAGCAGTTCTTC.

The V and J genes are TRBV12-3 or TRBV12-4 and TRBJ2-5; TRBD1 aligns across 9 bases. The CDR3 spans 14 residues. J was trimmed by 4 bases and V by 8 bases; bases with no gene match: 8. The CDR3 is CASSGTGKLETQYF. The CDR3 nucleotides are TGTGCCAGCTCGGGGACAGGGAAGTTAGAGACCCAGTACTTC.

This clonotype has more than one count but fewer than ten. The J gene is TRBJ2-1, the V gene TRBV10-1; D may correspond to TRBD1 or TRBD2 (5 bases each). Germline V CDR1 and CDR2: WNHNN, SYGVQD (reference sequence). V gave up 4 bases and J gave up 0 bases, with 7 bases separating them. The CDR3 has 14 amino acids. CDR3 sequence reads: CASSGGISYNEQFF. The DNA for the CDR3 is TGCGCCAGCAGTGGGGGGATCTCCTACAATGAGCAGTTCTTC.

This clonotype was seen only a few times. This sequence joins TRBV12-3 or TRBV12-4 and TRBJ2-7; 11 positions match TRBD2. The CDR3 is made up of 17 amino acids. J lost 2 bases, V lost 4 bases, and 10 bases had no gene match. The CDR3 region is CASSSLLTSGNPYEQYF. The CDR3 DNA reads TGTGCCAGCAGTTCGCTTCTGACTAGCGGGAACCCCTACGAGCAGTACTTC.

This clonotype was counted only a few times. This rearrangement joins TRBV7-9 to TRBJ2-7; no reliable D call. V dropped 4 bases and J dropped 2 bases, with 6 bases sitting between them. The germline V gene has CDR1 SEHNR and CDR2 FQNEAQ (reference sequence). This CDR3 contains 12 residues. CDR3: CASSSGAYEQYF. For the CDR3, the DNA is TGTGCCAGCAGCTCGGGTGCCTACGAGCAGTACTTC.

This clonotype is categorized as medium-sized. In nucleotides, the CDR3 is TGCAGTGCCTCTGACAGGCTAAGCTCCTACGAGCAGTACTTC. It encodes CSASDRLSSYEQYF. The chain has TRBV20-1 and TRBJ2-7; perhaps TRBD1 as D (6 bases). The length of the CDR3 is 14 residues. With 6 bases removed from V and 0 bases from J, the gap between germline ends came to 15 bases. In germline, CDR1 is DFQATT, CDR2 SNEGSKA (reference sequence).

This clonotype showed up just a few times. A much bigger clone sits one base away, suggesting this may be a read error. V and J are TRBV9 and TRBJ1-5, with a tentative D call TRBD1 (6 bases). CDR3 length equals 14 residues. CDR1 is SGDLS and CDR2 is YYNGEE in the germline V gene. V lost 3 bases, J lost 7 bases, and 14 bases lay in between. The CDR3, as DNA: TGTGCCAGCAGCGGGGCAGCTCAGGGGCAGCCCCAGCATTTT. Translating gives CASSGAAQGQPQHF.

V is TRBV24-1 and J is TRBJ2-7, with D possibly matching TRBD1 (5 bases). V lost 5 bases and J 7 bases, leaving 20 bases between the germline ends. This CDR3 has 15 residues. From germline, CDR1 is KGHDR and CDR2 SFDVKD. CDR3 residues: CATSVGTGPIEEQYF. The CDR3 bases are TGTGCCACCAGTGTGGGTACAGGACCGATTGAAGAGCAGTACTTC.

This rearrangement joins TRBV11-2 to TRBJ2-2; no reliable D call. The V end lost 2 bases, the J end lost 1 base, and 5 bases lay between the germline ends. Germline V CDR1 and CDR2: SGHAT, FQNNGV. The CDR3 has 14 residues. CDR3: CASSLIKNTGELFF. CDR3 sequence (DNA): TGTGCCAGCAGCTTAATTAAGAACACCGGGGAGCTGTTTTTT.

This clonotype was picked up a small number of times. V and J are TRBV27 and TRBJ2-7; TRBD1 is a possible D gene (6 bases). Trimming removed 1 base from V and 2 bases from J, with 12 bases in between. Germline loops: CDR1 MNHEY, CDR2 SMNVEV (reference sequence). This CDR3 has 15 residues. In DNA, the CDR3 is TGTGCCAGCAGTTTATTAGGGACATCTACCTACGAGCAGTACTTC. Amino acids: CASSLLGTSTYEQYF.

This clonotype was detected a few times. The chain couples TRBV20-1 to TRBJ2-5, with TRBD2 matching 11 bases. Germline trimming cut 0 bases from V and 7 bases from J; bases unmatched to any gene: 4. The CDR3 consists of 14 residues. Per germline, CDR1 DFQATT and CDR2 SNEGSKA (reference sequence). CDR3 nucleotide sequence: TGCAGTGCTAGAGATTACGGGACTAGCGGGACCCAGTACTTC. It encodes CSARDYGTSGTQYF.

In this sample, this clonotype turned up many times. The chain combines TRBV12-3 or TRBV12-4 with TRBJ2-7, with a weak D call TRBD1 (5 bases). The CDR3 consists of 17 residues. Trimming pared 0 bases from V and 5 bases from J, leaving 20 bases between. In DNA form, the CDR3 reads TGTGCCAGCAGTTTAGCGCTGGTTCGTAGGGGATTCCACGAGCAGTACTTC. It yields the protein CASSLALVRRGFHEQYF.

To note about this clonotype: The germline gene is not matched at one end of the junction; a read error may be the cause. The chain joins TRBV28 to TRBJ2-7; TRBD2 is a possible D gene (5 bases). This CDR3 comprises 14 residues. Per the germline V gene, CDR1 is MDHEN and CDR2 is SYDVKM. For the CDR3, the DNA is TGTACCAGCAGACCGAGGGTAAGCTCCTACGAGCAGTACTTC. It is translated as CTSRPRVSSYEQYF.

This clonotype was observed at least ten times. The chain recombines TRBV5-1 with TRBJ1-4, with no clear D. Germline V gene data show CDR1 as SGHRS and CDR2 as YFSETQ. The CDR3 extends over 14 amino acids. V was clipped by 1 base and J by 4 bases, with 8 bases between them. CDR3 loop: CASSLSVGNEKLFF. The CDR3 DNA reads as TGCGCCAGCAGCTTGTCCGTGGGTAATGAAAAACTGTTTTTT.